This T cell receptor beta chain was identified during a study of cytomegalovirus exposure and HLA in healthy donors. Germline values: CDR1 SGHNT, CDR2 YENEEA. CDR3 length: 17 amino acids. Trimming pared 2 bases from V and 10 bases from J, leaving 26 bases between. The primer mix had 60 Vbeta and 13 Jbeta primers. TCRdb's copy holds only in-frame clones and misses some; the assay was immunoSEQ multiplex PCR. This sample has 130,000 to 150,000 clones, with roughly 80% found just once. The chain is built from TRBV11-3 and TRBJ1-1, with a tentative D call TRBD1 (5 bases). The TCR originated in a man aged 40-50 years in good health and CMV-seronegative. Sequencing was done on a sample of PBMCs. CDR3 bases: TGTGCCAGCAGCTTAAGGCCGTTTGGGGCCGGTGATTCTCGAGCTTTCTTT. This gives the protein CASSLRPFGAGDSRAFF.